Each of the 4 T cell receptor beta chains below was sequenced from the same sample in a study of shared clonotypes between healthy human individuals. Sequencing used immunoSEQ multiplex PCR; TCRdb keeps in-frame clones, though not all of them. The sample lists about 1 million clones, approximately 76% occurring once. Source material: memory CD4+ T cells sorted from blood. Subset: CD45RA-negative fraction. Receptors originate from a young man in good health.

This chain links TRBV7-2 with TRBJ2-7; 8 bases map to TRBD1. Germline lookup yields CDR1 SGHTA and CDR2 FQGNSA. Germline trimming cut 4 bases from V and 1 base from J; bases unmatched to any gene: 0. The CDR3 loop spans 13 amino acids. The CDR3 loop reads CASSWDRSYEQYF. The CDR3 DNA reads TGTGCCAGCAGCTGGGACAGGTCCTACGAGCAGTACTTC.

The V call is TRBV28, the J call TRBJ2-7; 8 bases fit TRBD2. Per germline, CDR1 MDHEN and CDR2 SYDVKM. The CDR3 has 14 residues. V was clipped by 6 bases and J by 2 bases; unmatched bases: 6. CDR3 DNA sequence: TGTGCCAGCAGGGCGGGGGGACCCCCCTACGAGCAGTACTTC. Its protein product is CASRAGGPPYEQYF.

J is TRBJ1-4 and V is TRBV18; D might be TRBD1 (5 bases). V lost 4 bases and J lost 2, with 11 bases in between. Germline V gene data show CDR1 as KGHSH and CDR2 as LQKENI. This CDR3 spans 15 amino acids. CDR3 DNA: TGTGCCAGCTCACTTTACCAGGGTACTAATGAAAAACTGTTTTTT. This sequence encodes CASSLYQGTNEKLFF. Full variable domain (missing parts from reference TRBV18 and TRBJ1-4): NAGVMQNPRHLVRRRGQEARLRCSPMKGHSHVYWYRQLPEEGLKFMVYLQKENIIDESGMPKERFSAEFPKEGPSILRIQQVVRGDSAAYFCASSLYQGTNEKLFFGSGTQLSVL.

The chain recombines TRBV9 with TRBJ1-6; D ambiguous. Germline loops: CDR1 SGDLS, CDR2 YYNGEE. The CDR3 runs 14 residues. V lost 4 bases and J 5 bases, leaving 10 bases between the germline ends. The chain's CDR3 is CASSTEAHNSPLHF. As DNA, the CDR3 is TGTGCCAGCAGCACAGAGGCTCATAATTCACCCCTCCACTTT. The variable domain in full, completed from reference TRBV9 and TRBJ1-6, reads DSGVTQTPKHLITATGQRVTLRCSPRSGDLSVYWYQQSLDQGLQFLIQYYNGEERAKGNILERFSAQQFPDLHSELNLSSLELGDSALYFCASSTEAHNSPLHFGNGTRLTVT.